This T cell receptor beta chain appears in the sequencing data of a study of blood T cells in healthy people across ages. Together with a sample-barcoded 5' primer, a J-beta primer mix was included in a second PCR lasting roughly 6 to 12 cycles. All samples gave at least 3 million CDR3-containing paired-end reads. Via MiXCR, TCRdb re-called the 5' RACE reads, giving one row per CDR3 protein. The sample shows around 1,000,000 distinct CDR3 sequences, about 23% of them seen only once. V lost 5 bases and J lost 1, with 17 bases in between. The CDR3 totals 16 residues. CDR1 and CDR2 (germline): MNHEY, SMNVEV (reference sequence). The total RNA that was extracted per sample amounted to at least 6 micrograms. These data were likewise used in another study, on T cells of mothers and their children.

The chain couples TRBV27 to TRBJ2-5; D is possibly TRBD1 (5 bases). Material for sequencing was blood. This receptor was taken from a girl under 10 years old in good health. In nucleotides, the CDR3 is TGTGCCAGCAGTGGGGCTCGGGCGGTCGTCCAAGAGACCCAGTACTTC. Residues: CASSGARAVVQETQYF.